This record covers a single T cell receptor (beta chain). This CDR3 contains 11 residues. Looked up from germline, CDR1 is WSHSY and CDR2 is SAAADI. The V end lost 3 bases, the J end lost 4 bases, and 3 bases lay between the germline ends. This record belongs to a study of control samples from healthy donors and cancer patients. Sequencing was performed with immunoSEQ multiplex PCR; in TCRdb, only in-frame clones are kept and a portion is missing. This sample has about 130,000 clones, with 92% found just once. V usage is TRBV10-2 and J usage is TRBJ1-2, with no clear D. What was sequenced was blood. The TCR was taken from a woman aged 45-65 years in good health. The CDR3 region has the DNA TGCGCCAGCAGTGATCCCTATGGCTACACCTTC. Its protein product is CASSDPYGYTF.